This T cell receptor beta chain was recorded in a study of T cell repertoires in cytomegalovirus infection. This clonotype occurred a few times. Its antigen is undetermined. TCRdb called the reads again in MiXCR, with one record for every CDR3 protein. Among hundreds of thousands of distinct CDR3 sequences listed, 11% were seen once. CDR1 and CDR2 from the germline V gene are LGHDT and YNNKEL (reference sequence). The length of the CDR3 is 16 residues. V was cut by 5 bases and J by 2 bases, with 17 bases left in between. Study results and caveats: Across the ex vivo response, the dominant clonotypes were HLA-C-restricted CMV-specific TCR beta clonotypes.

The TCR comes from a human donor in good health (CMV status not recorded). Some clones in this sample may be carry-over from other donors' samples. Sequences were obtained from PBMCs. The V call is TRBV3-1, the J call TRBJ2-3; no clear D gene. CDR3 nucleotide sequence: TGTGCCAGCAGCTTTCAGTCCGTGGCGTCCACAGATACGCAGTATTTT. Amino acid sequence: CASSFQSVASTDTQYF.